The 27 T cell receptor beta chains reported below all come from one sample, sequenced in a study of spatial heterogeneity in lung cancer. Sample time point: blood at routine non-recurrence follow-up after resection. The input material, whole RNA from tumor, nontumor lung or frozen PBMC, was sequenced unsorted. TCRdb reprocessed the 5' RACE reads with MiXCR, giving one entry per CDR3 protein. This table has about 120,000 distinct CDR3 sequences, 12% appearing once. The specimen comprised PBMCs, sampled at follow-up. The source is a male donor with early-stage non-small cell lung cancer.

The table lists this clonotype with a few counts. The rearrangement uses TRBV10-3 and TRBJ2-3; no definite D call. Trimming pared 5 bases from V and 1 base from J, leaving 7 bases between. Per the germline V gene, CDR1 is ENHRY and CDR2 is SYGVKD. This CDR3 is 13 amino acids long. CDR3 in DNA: TGTGCCATCAGTCCGGGTGGCACAGATACGCAGTATTTT. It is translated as CAISPGGTDTQYF.

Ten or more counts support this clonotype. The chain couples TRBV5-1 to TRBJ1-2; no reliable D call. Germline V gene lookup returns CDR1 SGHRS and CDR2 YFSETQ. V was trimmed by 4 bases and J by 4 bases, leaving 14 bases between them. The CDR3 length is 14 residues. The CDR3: CASSPDGSSYGYTF. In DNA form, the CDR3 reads TGCGCCAGCAGCCCCGACGGATCCTCCTATGGCTACACCTTC.

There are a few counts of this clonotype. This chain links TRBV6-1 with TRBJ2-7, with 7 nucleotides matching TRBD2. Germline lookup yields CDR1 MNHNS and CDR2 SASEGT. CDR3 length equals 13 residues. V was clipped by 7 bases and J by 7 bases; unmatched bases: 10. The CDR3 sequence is CASTGHQAGEQYF. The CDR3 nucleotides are TGTGCCAGCACCGGACATCAAGCGGGGGAGCAGTACTTC.

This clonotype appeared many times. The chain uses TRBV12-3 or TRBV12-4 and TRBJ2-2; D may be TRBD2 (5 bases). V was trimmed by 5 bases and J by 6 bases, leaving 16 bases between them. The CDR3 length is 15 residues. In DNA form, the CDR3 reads TGTGCCAGCAGTAAAACGGGAAACCTAGCCGGGGAGCTGTTTTTT. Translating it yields CASSKTGNLAGELFF.

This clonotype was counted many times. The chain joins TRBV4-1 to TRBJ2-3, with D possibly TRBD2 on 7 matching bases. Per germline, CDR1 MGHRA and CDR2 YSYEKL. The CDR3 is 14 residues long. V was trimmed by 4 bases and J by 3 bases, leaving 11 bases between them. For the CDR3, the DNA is TGCGCCAGCAGCCCGGGGGGCTCGACAGATACGCAGTATTTT. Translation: CASSPGGSTDTQYF.

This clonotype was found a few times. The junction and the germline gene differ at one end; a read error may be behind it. CDR3 amino acids: CTSSGRGALYDEQFF. The CDR3 region has the DNA TGTACCAGCAGTGGAAGGGGGGCCTTATATGATGAGCAGTTCTTC. The chain carries TRBV2 and TRBJ2-1, with D perhaps given as TRBD1 or TRBD2 (6 bases each). This CDR3 has 15 amino acids. The germline V gene encodes CDR1 SNHLY and CDR2 FYNNEI.

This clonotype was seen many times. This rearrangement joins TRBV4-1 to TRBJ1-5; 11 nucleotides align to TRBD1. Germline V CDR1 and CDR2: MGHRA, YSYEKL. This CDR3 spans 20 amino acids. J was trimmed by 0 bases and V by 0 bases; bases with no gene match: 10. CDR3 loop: CASSQESRTGGIGSNQPQHF. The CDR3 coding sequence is TGCGCCAGCAGCCAAGAATCAAGGACAGGGGGCATCGGTAGCAATCAGCCCCAGCATTTT.

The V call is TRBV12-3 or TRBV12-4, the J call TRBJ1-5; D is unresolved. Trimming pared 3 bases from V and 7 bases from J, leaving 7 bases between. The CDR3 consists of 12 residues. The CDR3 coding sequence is TGTGCCAGCAGTTTCCCGTACCAGCCCCAGCATTTT. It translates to CASSFPYQPQHF.

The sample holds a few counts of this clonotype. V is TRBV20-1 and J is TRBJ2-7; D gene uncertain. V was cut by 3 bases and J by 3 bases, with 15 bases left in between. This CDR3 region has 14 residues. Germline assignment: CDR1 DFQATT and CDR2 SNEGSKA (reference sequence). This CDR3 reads CSASYKGRHYEQYF. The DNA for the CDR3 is TGCAGTGCTAGCTATAAGGGCAGACACTACGAGCAGTACTTC.

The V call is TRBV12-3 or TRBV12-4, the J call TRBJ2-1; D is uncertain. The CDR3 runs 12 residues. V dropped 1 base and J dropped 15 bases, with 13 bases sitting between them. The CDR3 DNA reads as TGTGCCAGCAGTTTAGAGCCGTTATGGCGGTTCTTC. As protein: CASSLEPLWRFF.

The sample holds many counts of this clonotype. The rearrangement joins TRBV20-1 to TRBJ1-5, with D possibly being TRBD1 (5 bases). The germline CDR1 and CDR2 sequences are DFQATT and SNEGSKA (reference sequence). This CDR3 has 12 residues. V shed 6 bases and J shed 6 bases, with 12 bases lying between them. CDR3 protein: CSAPGGSQPQHF. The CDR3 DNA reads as TGCAGTGCGCCCGGGGGGAGTCAGCCCCAGCATTTT.

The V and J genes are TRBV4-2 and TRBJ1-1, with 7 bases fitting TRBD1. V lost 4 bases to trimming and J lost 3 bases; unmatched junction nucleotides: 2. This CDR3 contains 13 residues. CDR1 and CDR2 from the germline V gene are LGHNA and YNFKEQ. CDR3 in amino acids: CASSRDSYTEAFF. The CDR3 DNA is TGTGCCAGCAGCCGGGACAGCTACACTGAAGCTTTCTTT.

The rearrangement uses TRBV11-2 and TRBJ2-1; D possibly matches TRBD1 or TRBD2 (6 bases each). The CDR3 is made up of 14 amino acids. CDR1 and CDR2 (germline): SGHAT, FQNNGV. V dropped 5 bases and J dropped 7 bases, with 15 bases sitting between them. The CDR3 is CASSITPGANEQFF. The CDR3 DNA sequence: TGTGCCAGCAGCATCACCCCGGGGGCTAATGAGCAGTTCTTC.

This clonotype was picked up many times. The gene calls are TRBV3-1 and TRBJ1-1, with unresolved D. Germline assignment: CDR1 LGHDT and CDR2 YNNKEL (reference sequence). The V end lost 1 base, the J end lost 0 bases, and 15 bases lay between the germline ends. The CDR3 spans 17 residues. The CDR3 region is CASSQGDLLTLNTEAFF. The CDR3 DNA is TGTGCCAGCAGCCAAGGTGATTTGCTAACTTTGAACACTGAAGCTTTCTTT.

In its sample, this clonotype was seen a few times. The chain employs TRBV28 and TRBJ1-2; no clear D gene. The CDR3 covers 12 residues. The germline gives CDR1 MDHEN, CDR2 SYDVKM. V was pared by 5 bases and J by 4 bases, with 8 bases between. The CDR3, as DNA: TGTGCCAGCAGTACCAGATCCTATGGCTACACCTTC. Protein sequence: CASSTRSYGYTF.

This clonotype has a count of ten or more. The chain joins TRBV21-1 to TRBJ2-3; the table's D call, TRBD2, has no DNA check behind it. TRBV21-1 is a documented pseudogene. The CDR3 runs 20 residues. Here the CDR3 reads CASSKPTTSSGGERTDTQYF. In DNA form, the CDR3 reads TGTGCCAGCAGCAAACCAACTACCTCTAGCGGGGGGGAGAGGACAGATACGCAGTATTTT.

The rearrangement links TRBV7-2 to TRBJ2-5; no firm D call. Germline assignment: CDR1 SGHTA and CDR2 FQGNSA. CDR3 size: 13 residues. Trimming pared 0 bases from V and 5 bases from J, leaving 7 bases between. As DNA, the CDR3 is TGTGCCAGCAGCTTAGCGCTTCGGGAGACCCAGTACTTC. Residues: CASSLALRETQYF.

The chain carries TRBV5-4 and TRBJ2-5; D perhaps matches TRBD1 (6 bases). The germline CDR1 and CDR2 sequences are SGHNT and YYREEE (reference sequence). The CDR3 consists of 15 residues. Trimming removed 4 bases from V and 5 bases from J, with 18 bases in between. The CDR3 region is CASSRGQGIMETQYF. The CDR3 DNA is TGTGCCAGCAGCAGGGGACAAGGGATCATGGAGACCCAGTACTTC.

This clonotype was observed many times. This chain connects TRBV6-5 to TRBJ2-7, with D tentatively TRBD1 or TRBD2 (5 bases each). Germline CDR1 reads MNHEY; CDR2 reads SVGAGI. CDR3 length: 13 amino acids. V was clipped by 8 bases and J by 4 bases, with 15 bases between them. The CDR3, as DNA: TGTGCCAGCCGAACCGGGGCCCGGTACGAGCAGTACTTC. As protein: CASRTGARYEQYF.

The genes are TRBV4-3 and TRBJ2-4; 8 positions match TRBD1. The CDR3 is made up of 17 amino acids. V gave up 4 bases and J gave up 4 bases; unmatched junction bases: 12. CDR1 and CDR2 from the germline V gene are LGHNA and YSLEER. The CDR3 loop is CASSRKTGALGKNIQYF. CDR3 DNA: TGCGCCAGCAGCCGAAAGACAGGGGCGCTTGGAAAAAACATTCAGTACTTC.

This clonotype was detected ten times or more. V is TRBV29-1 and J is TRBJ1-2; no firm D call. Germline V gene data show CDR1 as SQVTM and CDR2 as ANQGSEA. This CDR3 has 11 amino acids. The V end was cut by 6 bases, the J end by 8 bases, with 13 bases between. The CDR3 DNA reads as TGCAGCGTCCTATGGTCGGGAGGCTACACCTTC. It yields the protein CSVLWSGGYTF.

Written as DNA, the CDR3 is TGTGCCAGCAGCTCCTTCCACGACTATAATGAAAAACTGTTTTTT. It translates to CASSSFHDYNEKLFF. The rearrangement links TRBV7-2 to TRBJ1-4; D gene uncertain. Trimming cost V 4 bases and J 4 bases, with 13 bases left between them. The CDR3 spans 15 residues. CDR1 and CDR2 from the germline V gene are SGHTA and FQGNSA.

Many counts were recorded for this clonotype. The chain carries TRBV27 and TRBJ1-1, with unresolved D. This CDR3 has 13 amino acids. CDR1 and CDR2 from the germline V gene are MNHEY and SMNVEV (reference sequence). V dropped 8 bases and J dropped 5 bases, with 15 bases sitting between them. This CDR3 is CASAPGPGTEAFF. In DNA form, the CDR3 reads TGTGCCAGCGCACCCGGGCCCGGGACTGAAGCTTTCTTT.

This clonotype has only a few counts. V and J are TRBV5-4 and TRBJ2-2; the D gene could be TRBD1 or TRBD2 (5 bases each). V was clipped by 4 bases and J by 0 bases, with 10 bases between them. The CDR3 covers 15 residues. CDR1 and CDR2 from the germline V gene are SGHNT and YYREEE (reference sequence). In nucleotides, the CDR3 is TGTGCCAGCAGCCCTCAGGGAGCGAACACCGGGGAGCTGTTTTTT. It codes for CASSPQGANTGELFF. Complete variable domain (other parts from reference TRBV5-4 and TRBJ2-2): ETGVTQSPTHLIKTRGQQVTLRCSSQSGHNTVSWYQQALGQGPQFIFQYYREEENGRGNFPPRFSGLQFPNYSSELNVNALELDDSALYLCASSPQGANTGELFFGEGSRLTVL.

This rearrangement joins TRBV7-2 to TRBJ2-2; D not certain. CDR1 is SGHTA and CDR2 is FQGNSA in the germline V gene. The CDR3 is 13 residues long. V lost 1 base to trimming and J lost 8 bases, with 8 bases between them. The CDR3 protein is CASSLEFKGELFF. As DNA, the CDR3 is TGTGCCAGCAGCTTAGAGTTTAAAGGGGAGCTGTTTTTT.

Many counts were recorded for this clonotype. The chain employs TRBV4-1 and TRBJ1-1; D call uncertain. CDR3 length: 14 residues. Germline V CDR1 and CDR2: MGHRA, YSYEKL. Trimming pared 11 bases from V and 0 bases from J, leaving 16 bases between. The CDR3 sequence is CAGGQARLNTEAFF. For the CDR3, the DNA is TGCGCCGGCGGTCAGGCCAGACTGAACACTGAAGCTTTCTTT.

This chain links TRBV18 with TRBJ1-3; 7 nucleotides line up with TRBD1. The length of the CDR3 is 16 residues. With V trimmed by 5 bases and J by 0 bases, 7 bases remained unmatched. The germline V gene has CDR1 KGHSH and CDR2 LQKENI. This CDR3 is CASSSTGEVSGNTIYF. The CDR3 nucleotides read TGTGCCAGCTCAAGCACAGGGGAGGTCTCTGGAAACACCATATATTTT.